This T cell receptor (beta chain) was profiled in a study of cytomegalovirus exposure and HLA in healthy donors. V gave up 2 bases and J gave up 0 bases, with 11 bases separating them. This CDR3 region has 16 residues. Looked up from germline, CDR1 is MNHGY and CDR2 is SAAAGT. 60 Vbeta and 13 Jbeta primers were used in PCR. Method: immunoSEQ multiplex PCR; TCRdb's copy keeps in-frame clones and lacks some. This table has 60,000 to 70,000 clones, around 78% appearing once. This chain connects TRBV6-8 to TRBJ2-1; perhaps TRBD2 as D (6 bases). The sequence was obtained from a young man in good health and CMV-seropositive. The material sequenced was PBMCs. The CDR3 nucleotides are TGTGCCAGCAGTTACCCCGGACTAAGCTCCTACAATGAGCAGTTCTTC. This encodes CASSYPGLSSYNEQFF.